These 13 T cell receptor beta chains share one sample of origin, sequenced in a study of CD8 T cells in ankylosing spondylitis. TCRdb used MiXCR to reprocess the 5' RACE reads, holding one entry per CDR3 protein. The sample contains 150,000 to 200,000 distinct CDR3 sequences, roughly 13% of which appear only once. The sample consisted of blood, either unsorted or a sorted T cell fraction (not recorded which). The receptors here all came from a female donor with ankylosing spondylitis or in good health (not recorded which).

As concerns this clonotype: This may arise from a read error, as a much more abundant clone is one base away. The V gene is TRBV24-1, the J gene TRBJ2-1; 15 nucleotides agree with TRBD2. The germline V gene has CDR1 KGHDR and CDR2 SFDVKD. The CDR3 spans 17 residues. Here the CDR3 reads CATSDWTSGRDDNEQLF. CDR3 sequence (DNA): TGTGCCACCAGTGATTGGACTAGCGGGAGGGACGACAATGAGCAGTTGTTC.

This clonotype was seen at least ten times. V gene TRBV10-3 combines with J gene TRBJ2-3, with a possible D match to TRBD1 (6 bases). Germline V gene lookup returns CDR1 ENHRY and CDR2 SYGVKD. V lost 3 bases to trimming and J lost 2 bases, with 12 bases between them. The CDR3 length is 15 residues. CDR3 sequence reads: CAISETGYPTDTQYF. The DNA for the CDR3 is TGTGCCATCAGTGAAACAGGGTATCCCACAGATACGCAGTATTTT.

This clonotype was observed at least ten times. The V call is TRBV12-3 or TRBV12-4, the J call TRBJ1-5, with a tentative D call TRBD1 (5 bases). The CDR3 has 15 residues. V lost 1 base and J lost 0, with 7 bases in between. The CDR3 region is CASSLGGPSNQPQHF. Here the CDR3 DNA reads TGTGCCAGCAGTTTAGGGGGACCTAGCAATCAGCCCCAGCATTTT.

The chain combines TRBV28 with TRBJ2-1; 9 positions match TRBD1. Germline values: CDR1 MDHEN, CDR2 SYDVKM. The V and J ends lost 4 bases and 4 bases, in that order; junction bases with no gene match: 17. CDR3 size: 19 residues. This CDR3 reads CASSSIFGTGSSFYNEQFF. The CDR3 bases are TGTGCCAGCAGTTCCATATTTGGGACAGGGAGCTCATTTTACAATGAGCAGTTCTTC. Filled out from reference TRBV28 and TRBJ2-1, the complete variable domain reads DVKVTQSSRYLVKRTGEKVFLECVQDMDHENMFWYRQDPGLGLRLIYFSYDVKMKEKGDIPEGYSVSREKKERFSLILESASTNQTSMYLCASSSIFGTGSSFYNEQFFGPGTRLTVL.

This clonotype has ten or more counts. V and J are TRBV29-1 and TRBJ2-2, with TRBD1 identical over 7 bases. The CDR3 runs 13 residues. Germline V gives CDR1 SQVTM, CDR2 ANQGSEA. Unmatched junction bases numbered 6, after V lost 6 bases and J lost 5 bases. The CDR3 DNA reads TGCAGCGTGGGTACAGGGGAGACCGGGGAGCTGTTTTTT. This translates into CSVGTGETGELFF.

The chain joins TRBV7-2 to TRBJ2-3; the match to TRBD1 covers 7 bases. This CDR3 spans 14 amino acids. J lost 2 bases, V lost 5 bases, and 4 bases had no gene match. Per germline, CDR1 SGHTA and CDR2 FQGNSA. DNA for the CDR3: TGTGCCAGCAGCACCGGACAGGTCACAGATACGCAGTATTTT. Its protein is CASSTGQVTDTQYF.

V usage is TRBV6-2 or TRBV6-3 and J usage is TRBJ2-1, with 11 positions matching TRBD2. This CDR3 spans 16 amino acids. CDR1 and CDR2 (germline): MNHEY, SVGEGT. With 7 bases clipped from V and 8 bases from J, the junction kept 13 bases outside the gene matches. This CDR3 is CASTKNPTSGKYEQFF. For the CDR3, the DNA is TGTGCCAGCACGAAAAACCCGACTAGCGGGAAATATGAGCAGTTCTTC.

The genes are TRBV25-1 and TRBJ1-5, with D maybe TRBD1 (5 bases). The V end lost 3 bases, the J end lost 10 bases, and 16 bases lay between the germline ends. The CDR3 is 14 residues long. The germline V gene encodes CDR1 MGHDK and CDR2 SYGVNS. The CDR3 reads CASSDWDLMGPQHF. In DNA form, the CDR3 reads TGTGCCAGCAGTGATTGGGACCTGATGGGACCCCAGCATTTT.

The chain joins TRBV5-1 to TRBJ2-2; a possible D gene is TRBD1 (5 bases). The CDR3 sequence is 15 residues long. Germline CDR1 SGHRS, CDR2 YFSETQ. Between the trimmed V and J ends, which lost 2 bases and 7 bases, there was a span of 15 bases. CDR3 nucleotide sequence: TGCGCCAGCAGCTTAGGCAGGGTTACGGTCGGGGAGCTGTTTTTT. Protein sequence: CASSLGRVTVGELFF.

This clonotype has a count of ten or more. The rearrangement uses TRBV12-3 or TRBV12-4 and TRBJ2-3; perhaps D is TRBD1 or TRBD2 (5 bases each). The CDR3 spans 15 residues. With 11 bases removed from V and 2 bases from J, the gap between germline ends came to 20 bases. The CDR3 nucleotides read TGTGCCCTAGGACGGGACGGAGACCTCACAGATACGCAGTATTTT. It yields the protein CALGRDGDLTDTQYF.

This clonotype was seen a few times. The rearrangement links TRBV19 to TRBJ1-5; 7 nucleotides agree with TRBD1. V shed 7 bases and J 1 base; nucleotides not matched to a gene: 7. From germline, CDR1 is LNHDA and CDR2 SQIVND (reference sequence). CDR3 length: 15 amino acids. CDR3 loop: CASTTGQFSNQPQHF. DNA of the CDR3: TGTGCCAGTACCACGGGACAGTTCAGCAATCAGCCCCAGCATTTT.

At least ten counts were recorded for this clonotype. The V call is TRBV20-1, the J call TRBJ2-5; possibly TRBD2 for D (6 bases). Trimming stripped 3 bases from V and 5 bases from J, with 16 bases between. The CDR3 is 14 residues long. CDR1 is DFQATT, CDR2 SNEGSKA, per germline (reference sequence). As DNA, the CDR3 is TGCAGTGCTAGGTTCGGGACTTCTAGGGAGACCCAGTACTTC. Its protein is CSARFGTSRETQYF.

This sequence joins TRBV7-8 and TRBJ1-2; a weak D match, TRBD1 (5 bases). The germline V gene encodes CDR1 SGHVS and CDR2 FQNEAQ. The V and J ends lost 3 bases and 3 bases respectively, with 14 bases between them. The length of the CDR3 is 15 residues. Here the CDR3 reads CASSLGVGGHYGYTF. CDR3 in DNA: TGTGCCAGCAGCTTGGGGGTCGGCGGCCACTATGGCTACACCTTC.